This T cell receptor (beta chain) was sequenced in a study of cytotoxic CD8 clonotypes in ibrutinib-treated CLL. About the study: Around 12 relapsed/refractory, 15 treatment-naive; 17 IGHV unmutated.

Turning to this clone: Antigen unknown.

The repertoire was sequenced with immunoSEQ multiplex PCR; TCRdb's copy has only in-frame clones and lacks some. The sample carries hundreds of thousands of clones, 70% recorded once. The germline V gene has CDR1 KGHSH and CDR2 LQKENI. Deletions cut 5 bases from V and 6 bases from J, with 10 bases between. This CDR3 has 12 residues. Findings and limits, study-wide: Clonality increased with ibrutinib response but returned toward baseline at progression. Baseline-level clonality went beyond age-matched healthy donors and moved in step with circulating CD8+ T-cell counts.

Sequencing used PBMCs, obtained after 24 months of ibrutinib treatment. The chain joins TRBV18 to TRBJ1-2; a possible D gene is TRBD1 (5 bases). This sequence was found in a human donor with chronic lymphocytic leukemia. The CDR3, as DNA: TGTGCCAGCTCATCGGGGCCTGATGGCTACACCTTC. Translated: CASSSGPDGYTF.